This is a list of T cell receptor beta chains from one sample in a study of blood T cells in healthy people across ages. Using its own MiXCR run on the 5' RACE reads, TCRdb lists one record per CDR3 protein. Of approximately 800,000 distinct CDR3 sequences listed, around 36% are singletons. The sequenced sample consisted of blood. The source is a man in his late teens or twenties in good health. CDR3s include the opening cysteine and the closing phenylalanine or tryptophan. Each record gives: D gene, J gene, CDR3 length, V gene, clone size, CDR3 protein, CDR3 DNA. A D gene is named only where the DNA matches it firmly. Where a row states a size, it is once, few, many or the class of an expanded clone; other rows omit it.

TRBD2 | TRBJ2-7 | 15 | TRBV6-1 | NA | CASSTSGGPDNEQYF | TGTGCCAGCAGCACTAGCGGGGGGCCAGACAATGAGCAGTACTTC
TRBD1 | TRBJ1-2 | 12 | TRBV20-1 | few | CSARAGGFGYTF | TGCAGTGCTAGGGCAGGGGGCTTTGGCTACACCTTC
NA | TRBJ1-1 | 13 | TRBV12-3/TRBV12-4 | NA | CASTSAGNTEAFF | TGTGCCAGCACTAGCGCAGGGAACACTGAAGCTTTCTTT
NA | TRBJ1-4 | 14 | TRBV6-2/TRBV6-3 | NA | CASSQYRMDEKLFF | TGTGCCAGCAGCCAATACAGAATGGATGAAAAACTGTTTTTT
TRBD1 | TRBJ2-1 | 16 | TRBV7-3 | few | CAGSRFRTGLSNEQFF | TGTGCCGGCAGCCGCTTCCGGACAGGGCTCTCCAATGAGCAGTTCTTC
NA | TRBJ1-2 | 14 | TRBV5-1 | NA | CASSLVLLSDGYTF | TGCGCCAGCAGCTTGGTACTGCTTAGCGATGGCTACACCTTC
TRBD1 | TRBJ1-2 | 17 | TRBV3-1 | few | CASSQEIGTGDVYGYTF | TGTGCCAGCAGCCAGGAAATAGGGACAGGGGACGTCTATGGCTACACCTTC
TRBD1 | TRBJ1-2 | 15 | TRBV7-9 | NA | CASSQFDRAGNDYTF | TGTGCCAGCAGCCAATTCGACAGGGCGGGGAATGACTACACCTTC
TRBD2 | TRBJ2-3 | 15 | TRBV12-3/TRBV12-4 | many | CASSSIRGVTDTQYF | TGTGCCAGCAGTTCAATCCGGGGGGTTACAGATACGCAGTATTTT
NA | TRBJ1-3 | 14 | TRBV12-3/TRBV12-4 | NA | CASSLVPGGNTIYF | TGTGCCAGCAGTTTGGTACCGGGAGGAAACACCATATATTTT
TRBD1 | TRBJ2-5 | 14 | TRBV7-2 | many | CASSQGQGGETQYF | TGTGCCAGCAGCCAAGGACAGGGGGGAGAGACCCAGTACTTC
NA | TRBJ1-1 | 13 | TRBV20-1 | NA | CSARDQANTEAFF | TGCAGTGCTAGAGATCAGGCTAACACTGAAGCTTTCTTT
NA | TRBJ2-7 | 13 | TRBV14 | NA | CASSYGQYYEQYF | TGCGCCAGCAGCTATGGACAATACTACGAGCAGTACTTC
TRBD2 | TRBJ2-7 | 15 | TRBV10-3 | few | CAISGGSGVSTEQYF | TGTGCCATCAGCGGGGGGAGCGGGGTTTCGACCGAGCAGTACTTC
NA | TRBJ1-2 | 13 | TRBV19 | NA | CASSGTGYYGYTF | TGTGCCAGTAGTGGAACAGGTTACTATGGCTACACCTTC
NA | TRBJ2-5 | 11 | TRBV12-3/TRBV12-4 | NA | CASRARGGQYF | TGTGCCAGCAGGGCTAGGGGGGGGCAGTACTTC
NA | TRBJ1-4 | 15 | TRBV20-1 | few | CSAPRLGATNEKLFF | TGCAGTGCTCCGAGGTTAGGTGCAACTAATGAAAAACTGTTTTTT
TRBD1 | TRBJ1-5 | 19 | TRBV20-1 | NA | CSARDLDTPGQRNNQPQHF | TGCAGTGCTAGAGATTTGGATACGCCGGGACAGCGGAACAATCAGCCCCAGCATTTT
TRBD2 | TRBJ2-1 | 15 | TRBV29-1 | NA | CSVEGLAGDGIGQFF | TGCAGCGTTGAAGGGCTAGCGGGAGACGGGATTGGGCAGTTCTTC
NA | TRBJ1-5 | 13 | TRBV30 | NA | CAWSKTAHRPRHF | TGTGCCTGGAGTAAGACAGCCCATCGGCCCCGGCATTTT
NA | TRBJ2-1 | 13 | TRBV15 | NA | CATSRMGEAEQFF | TGCGCCACCAGCAGAATGGGGGAAGCCGAGCAGTTCTTC
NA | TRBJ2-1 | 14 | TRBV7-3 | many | CASSLGGGVNEQFF | TGTGCCAGCAGCTTGGGCGGCGGGGTCAATGAACAGTTCTTC
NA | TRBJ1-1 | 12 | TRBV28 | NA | CASKEVNTEAFF | TGTGCCAGCAAGGAGGTGAACACTGAAGCTTTCTTT
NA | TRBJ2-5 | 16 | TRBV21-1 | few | CASSAPGLAEQETQYF | TGTGCCAGCAGCGCCCCGGGACTAGCGGAACAAGAGACCCAGTACTTC
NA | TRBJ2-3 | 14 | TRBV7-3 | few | CASSLNFLTDTQYF | TGTGCCAGCAGCTTAAATTTCCTGACAGATACGCAGTATTTT
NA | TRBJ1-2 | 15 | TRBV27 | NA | CASSLSRGSGYGYTF | TGTGCCAGCAGTTTATCACGGGGGAGCGGGTATGGCTACACCTTC
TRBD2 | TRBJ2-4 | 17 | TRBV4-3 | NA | CASSLRTSGGPYNEQYF | TGCGCCAGCAGCCTCCGGACTAGCGGGGGTCCCTACAATGAGCAGTACTTC
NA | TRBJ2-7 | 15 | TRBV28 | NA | CASSLGVLAGDEQYF | TGTGCCAGCAGTTTAGGTGTCCTGGCAGGCGACGAGCAGTACTTC
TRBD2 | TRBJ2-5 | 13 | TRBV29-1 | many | CSVEGREGETQYF | TGCAGCGTTGAGGGGCGGGAGGGAGAGACCCAGTACTTC
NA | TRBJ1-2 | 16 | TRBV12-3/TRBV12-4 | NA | CASTSGRDGTNYGYTF | TGTGCCAGCACCTCCGGCCGCGACGGAACTAACTATGGCTACACCTTC
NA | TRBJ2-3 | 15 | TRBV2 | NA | CASSPAGDEGDTQYF | TGTGCCAGCAGTCCCGCAGGGGATGAGGGAGATACGCAGTATTTT
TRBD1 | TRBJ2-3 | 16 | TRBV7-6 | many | CASSVTRTGEEDTQYF | TGTGCCAGCAGCGTGACTCGGACAGGGGAGGAAGATACGCAGTATTTT
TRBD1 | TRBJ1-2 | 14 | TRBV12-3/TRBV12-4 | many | CASSRSPGGGSYTF | TGTGCCAGCAGCCGGAGTCCAGGGGGCGGGAGCTACACCTTC
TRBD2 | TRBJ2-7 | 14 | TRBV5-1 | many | CASSWGGSSYEQYF | TGCGCCAGCAGCTGGGGGGGAAGCTCCTACGAGCAGTACTTC
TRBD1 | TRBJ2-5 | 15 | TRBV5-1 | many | CASSLEPGQEETQYF | TGCGCCAGCAGCTTGGAGCCGGGACAGGAGGAGACCCAGTACTTC
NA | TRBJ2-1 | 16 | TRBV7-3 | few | CASSLNPRMAYNEQFF | TGTGCCAGCAGCTTAAATCCGCGGATGGCGTACAATGAGCAGTTCTTC
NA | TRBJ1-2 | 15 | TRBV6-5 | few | CASSTYPGINYGYTF | TGTGCCAGCAGCACGTACCCTGGGATTAACTATGGCTACACCTTC
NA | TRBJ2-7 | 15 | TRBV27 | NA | CASSFSGTPGYEQYF | TGTGCCAGCAGTTTCTCCGGGACACCGGGTTACGAGCAGTACTTT
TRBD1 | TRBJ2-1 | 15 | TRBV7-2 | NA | CASSKDRGVYNEQFF | TGTGCCAGCAGTAAGGACAGGGGGGTCTACAATGAGCAGTTCTTC
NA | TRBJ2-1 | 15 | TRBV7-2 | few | CASSSDSLSYNEQFF | TGTGCCAGCAGCTCCGACAGTCTCTCCTACAATGAGCAGTTCTTC
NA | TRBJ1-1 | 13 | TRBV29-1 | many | CSVGRRMATEAFF | TGCAGCGTTGGGCGTCGGATGGCCACTGAAGCTTTCTTT
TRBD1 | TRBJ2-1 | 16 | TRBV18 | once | CASSPTTGADVNEQFF | TGTGCCAGCTCACCGACAACAGGGGCGGATGTGAATGAGCAGTTCTTC
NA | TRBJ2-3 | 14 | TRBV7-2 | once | CAGSLVRSTDTQYF | TGTGCCGGCAGCTTAGTCCGAAGCACAGATACGCAGTATTTT
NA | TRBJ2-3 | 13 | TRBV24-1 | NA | CATSAVNTDTQYF | TGTGCCACCAGTGCCGTCAACACAGATACGCAGTATTTT
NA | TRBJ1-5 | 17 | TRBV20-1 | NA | CSARDLSDRNSNQPQHF | TGCAGTGCTAGAGACCTCTCGGACAGAAATAGCAATCAGCCCCAGCATTTT
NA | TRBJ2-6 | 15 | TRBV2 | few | CASSGVGAGANVLTF | TGTGCCAGCAGTGGCGTAGGGGCTGGGGCCAACGTCCTGACTTTC
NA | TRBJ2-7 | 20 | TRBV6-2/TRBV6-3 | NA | CASSYSTNPNWGGGTYEQYF | TGTGCCAGCAGTTACTCGACGAACCCAAATTGGGGTGGGGGAACCTACGAGCAGTACTTC
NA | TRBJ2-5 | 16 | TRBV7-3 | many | CASSLTGRGDQETQYF | TGTGCCAGCAGCTTAACGGGAAGGGGCGACCAAGAGACCCAGTACTTC
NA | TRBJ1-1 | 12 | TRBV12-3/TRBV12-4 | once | CASNPDEGEAFF | TGTGCCAGCAACCCAGATGAGGGTGAAGCTTTCTTT
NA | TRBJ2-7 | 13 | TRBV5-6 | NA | CASSDRQHYEQYF | TGTGCCAGCAGCGACCGACAGCACTACGAGCAGTACTTC
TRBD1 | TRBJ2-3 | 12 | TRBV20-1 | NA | CSAEGQSDTQYF | TGCAGTGCTGAGGGACAGTCAGATACGCAGTATTTT
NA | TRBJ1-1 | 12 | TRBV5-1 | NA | CARTDQNTEAFF | TGCGCCAGGACAGATCAGAACACTGAAGCTTTCTTT
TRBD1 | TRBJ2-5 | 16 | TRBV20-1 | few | CSAVHGRGGSQNEQYF | TGCAGTGCCGTACACGGGCGAGGGGGCAGTCAGAATGAGCAGTACTTC
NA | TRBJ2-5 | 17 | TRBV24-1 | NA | CATRNPKAGGGKETQYF | TGTGCCACCAGGAATCCAAAAGCTGGAGGGGGCAAGGAGACCCAGTACTTC
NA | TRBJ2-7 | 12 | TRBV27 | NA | CASGGALDEQYF | TGTGCCAGTGGGGGGGCTCTCGACGAGCAGTACTTC
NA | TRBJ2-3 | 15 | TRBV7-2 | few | CASSLVVVPTDTQYF | TGTGCCAGCAGCTTAGTGGTGGTTCCCACAGATACGCAGTATTTT
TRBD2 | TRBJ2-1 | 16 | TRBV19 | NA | CASSTRGSGGGNEQFF | TGTGCCAGTAGTACCCGGGGGAGCGGGGGCGGCAATGAGCAGTTCTTC